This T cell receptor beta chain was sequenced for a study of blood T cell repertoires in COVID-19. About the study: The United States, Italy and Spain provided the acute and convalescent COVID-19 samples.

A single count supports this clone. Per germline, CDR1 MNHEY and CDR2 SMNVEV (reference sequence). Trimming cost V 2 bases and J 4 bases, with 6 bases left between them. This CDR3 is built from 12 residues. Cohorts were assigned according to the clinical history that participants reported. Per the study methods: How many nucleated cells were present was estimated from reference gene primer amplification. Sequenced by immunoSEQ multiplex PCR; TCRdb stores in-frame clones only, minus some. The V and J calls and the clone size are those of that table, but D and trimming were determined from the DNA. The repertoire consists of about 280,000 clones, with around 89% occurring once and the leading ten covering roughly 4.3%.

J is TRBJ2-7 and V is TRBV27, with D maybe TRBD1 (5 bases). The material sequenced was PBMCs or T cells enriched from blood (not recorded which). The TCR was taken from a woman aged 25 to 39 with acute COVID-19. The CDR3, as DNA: TGTGCCAGCAGTTTACAGGGATACGAGCAGTACTTC. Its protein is CASSLQGYEQYF.